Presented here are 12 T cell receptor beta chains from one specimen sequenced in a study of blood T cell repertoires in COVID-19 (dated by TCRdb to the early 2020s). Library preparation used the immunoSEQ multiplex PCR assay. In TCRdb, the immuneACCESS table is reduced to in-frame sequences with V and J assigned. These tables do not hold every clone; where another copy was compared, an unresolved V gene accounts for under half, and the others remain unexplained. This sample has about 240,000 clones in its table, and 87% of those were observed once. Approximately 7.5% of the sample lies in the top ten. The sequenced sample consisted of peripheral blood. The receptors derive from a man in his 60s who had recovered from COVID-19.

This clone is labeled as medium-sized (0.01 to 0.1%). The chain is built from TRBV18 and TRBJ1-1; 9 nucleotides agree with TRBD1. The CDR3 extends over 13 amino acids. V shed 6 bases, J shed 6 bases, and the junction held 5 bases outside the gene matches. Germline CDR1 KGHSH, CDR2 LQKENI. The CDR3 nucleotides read TGTGCCAGCTCTCTAGACAGGGGGTCTGAAGCTTTCTTT. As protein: CASSLDRGSEAFF.

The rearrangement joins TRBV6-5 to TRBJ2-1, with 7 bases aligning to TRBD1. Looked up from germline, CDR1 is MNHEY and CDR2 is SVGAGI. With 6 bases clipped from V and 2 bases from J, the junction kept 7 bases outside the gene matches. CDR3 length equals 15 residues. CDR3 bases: TGTGCCAGCAGGGACGGGACAGTAGCCTACAATGAGCAGTTCTTC. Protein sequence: CASRDGTVAYNEQFF.

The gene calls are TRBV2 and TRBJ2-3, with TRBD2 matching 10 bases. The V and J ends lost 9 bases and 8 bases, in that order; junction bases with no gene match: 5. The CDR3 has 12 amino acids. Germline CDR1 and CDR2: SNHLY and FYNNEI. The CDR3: CASGTSVGTQYF. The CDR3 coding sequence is TGTGCCAGTGGGACTAGCGTCGGTACGCAGTATTTT.

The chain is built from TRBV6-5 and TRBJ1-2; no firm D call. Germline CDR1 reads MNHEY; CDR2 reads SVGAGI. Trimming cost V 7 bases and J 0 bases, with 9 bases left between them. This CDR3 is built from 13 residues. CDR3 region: CASTRTANYGYTF. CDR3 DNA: TGTGCCAGCACCCGGACTGCTAACTATGGCTACACCTTC.

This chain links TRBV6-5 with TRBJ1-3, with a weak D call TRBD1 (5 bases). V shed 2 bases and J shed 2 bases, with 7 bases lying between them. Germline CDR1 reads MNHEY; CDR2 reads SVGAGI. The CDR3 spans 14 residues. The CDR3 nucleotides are TGTGCCAGCAGTTACGCGGGGGCTGGAAACACCATATATTTT. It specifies CASSYAGAGNTIYF.

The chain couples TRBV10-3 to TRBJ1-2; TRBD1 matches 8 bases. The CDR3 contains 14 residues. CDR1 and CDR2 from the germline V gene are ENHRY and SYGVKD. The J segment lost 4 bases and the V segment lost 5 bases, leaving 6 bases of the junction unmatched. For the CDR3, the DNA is TGTGCCATCAGTACCATTACAGGGGGCTATGGCTACACCTTC. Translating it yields CAISTITGGYGYTF.

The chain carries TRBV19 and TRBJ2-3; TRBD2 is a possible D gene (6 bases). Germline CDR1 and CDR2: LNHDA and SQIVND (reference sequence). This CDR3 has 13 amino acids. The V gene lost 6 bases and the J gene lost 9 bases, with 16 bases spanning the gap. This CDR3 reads CASRPRSRGTQYF. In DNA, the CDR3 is TGTGCCAGTAGACCCAGGTCCCGGGGGACGCAGTATTTT.

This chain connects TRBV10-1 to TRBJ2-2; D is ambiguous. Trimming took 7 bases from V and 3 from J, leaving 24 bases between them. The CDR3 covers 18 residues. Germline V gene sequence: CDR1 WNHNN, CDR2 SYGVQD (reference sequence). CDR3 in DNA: TGCGCCAGCACTTCATCCTCCCAGGCCCTCAAGGACACCGGGGAGCTGTTTTTT. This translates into CASTSSSQALKDTGELFF.

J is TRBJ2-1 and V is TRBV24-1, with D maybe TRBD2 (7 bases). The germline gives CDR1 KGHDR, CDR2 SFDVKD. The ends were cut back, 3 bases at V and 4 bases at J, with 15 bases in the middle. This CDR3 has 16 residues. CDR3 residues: CATSDPGGADYNEQFF. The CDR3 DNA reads TGTGCCACCAGTGATCCTGGGGGGGCGGATTACAATGAGCAGTTCTTC.

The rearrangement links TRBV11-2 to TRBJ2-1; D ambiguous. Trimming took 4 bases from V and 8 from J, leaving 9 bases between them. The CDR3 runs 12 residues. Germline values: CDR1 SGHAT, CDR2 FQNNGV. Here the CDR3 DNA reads TGTGCCAGCAGCTCTCTAATAGATGAGCAGTTCTTC. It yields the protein CASSSLIDEQFF.

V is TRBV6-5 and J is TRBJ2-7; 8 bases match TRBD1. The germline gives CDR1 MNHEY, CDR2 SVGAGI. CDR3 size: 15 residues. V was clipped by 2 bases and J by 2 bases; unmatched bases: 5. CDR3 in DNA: TGTGCCAGCAGTTACACCGGACAGGGTACCTACGAGCAGTACGTC. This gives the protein CASSYTGQGTYEQYV.

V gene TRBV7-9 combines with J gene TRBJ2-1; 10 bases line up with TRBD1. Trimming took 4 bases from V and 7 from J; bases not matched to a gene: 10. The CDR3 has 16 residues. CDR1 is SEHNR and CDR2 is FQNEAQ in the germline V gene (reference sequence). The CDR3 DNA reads TGTGCCAGCAGCTCCATCCGGGACAGGGGTGTTAATGAGCAGTTCTTC. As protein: CASSSIRDRGVNEQFF.